This passage covers 13 T cell receptor beta chains from one sample sequenced in a study of OX40 agonist ivuxolimab in advanced cancers. Data came from immunoSEQ multiplex PCR; TCRdb stores just in-frame clones and leaves some out. The table lists over 75,000 clones, 90% to 95% of them singletons. The starting material was CD4+ or CD8+ T cells sorted from blood, obtained in a trial of the OX40 agonist ivuxolimab. Source of these receptors: an adult with an advanced solid tumor such as melanoma, head and neck, liver or kidney cancer.

This clone came up a few times. This sequence joins TRBV14 and TRBJ1-5; D not certain. The CDR3 loop spans 13 amino acids. V lost 0 bases and J lost 11, with 11 bases in between. Germline values: CDR1 SGHDN, CDR2 FVKESK. The CDR3 region is CASSQDRPTTQHF. CDR3 coding DNA: TGTGCCAGCAGCCAAGACAGGCCCACGACCCAGCATTTT.

The gene calls are TRBV7-9 and TRBJ2-5; 7 bases agree with TRBD1. J lost 5 bases, V lost 4 bases, and 13 bases had no gene match. Per the germline V gene, CDR1 is SEHNR and CDR2 is FQNEAQ (reference sequence). The CDR3 extends over 16 amino acids. CDR3 coding DNA: TGTGCCAGCAGCTCCGCCGACAGGGCCCCCCGGGAGACCCAGTACTTC. Its protein is CASSSADRAPRETQYF.

V usage is TRBV7-8 and J usage is TRBJ2-5, with D unclear. V was shortened by 2 bases and J by 5 bases, with 12 bases between the two germline ends. Looked up from germline, CDR1 is SGHVS and CDR2 is FQNEAQ. This CDR3 region has 14 residues. The CDR3 region is CASSLKQWSETQYF. The CDR3 DNA is TGTGCCAGCAGCTTAAAGCAATGGAGCGAGACCCAGTACTTC.

V and J are TRBV30 and TRBJ2-1, with TRBD2 as a possible D gene (6 bases). Trimming pared 0 bases from V and 0 bases from J, leaving 12 bases between. The germline CDR1 and CDR2 sequences are GTSNPN and SVGIG (reference sequence). The CDR3 is made up of 16 amino acids. The CDR3 here is CAWSVPHSGSYNEQFF. In DNA form, the CDR3 reads TGTGCCTGGAGTGTGCCCCATAGCGGCTCCTACAATGAGCAGTTCTTC.

This clone was counted between two and nine times. The chain recombines TRBV18 with TRBJ2-3; 7 bases agree with TRBD2. The trim removed 5 bases at V and 5 bases at J, leaving 19 bases unmatched. The length of the CDR3 is 18 residues. Germline assignment: CDR1 KGHSH and CDR2 LQKENI. The CDR3 DNA follows: TGTGCCAGCTCATTCGTTGCTACTAGCGCCGAGACTAGAGATACGCAGTATTTT. Protein product: CASSFVATSAETRDTQYF.

This clone was detected once. The chain links TRBV6-6 to TRBJ2-7; TRBD1 matches 10 bases. The CDR3 sequence is 14 residues long. V gave up 7 bases and J gave up 3 bases; unmatched junction bases: 6. Germline CDR1 MNHNY, CDR2 SVGAGI (reference sequence). The DNA for the CDR3 is TGTGCCAGCACCCCGACAGGGGGCGTCTACGAGCAGTACTTC. Translating it yields CASTPTGGVYEQYF.

This sequence joins TRBV5-4 and TRBJ2-2; TRBD2 aligns across 10 bases. Germline V lookup: CDR1 SGHNT, CDR2 YYREEE (reference sequence). Trimming took 4 bases from V and 5 from J; bases not matched to a gene: 2. CDR3 size: 14 residues. The CDR3 DNA is TGTGCCAGCAGCCTAGCGGGAGTTACCGGGGAGCTGTTTTTT. Translated: CASSLAGVTGELFF.

This chain connects TRBV9 to TRBJ2-2; either TRBD1 or TRBD2 may supply D (5 bases each). CDR1 and CDR2 (germline): SGDLS, YYNGEE. V was clipped by 6 bases and J by 0 bases, with 15 bases between them. The CDR3 runs to 16 residues. CDR3 region: CASTQMGPANTGELFF. The CDR3 DNA sequence: TGTGCCAGCACCCAAATGGGACCGGCGAACACCGGGGAGCTGTTTTTT. Together with reference TRBV9 and TRBJ2-2, the CDR3 gives the full variable domain: DSGVTQTPKHLITATGQRVTLRCSPRSGDLSVYWYQQSLDQGLQFLIQYYNGEERAKGNILERFSAQQFPDLHSELNLSSLELGDSALYFCASTQMGPANTGELFFGEGSRLTVL.

This clone was seen only once. The chain employs TRBV28 and TRBJ1-1, with D perhaps matching TRBD1 (6 bases). CDR1 MDHEN and CDR2 SYDVKM come from the germline V gene. V lost 7 bases to trimming and J lost 11 bases, with 23 bases between them. The length of the CDR3 is 14 residues. The CDR3 is CASTTVGGGVGAFF. The CDR3 bases are TGTGCCAGCACCACTGTAGGGGGGGGCGTTGGGGCTTTCTTT.

This clone was picked up one time. The chain carries TRBV1 and TRBJ2-7; the table names TRBD2, a call not compared with the DNA. TRBV1 is classified as a pseudogene. This CDR3 contains 15 residues. Here the CDR3 reads CTSSQGATPSYEQYF. CDR3 nucleotide sequence: TGCACCAGCAGCCAAGGAGCGACTCCCTCCTACGAGCAGTACTTC.

The genes are TRBV5-5 and TRBJ2-7; tentative D call: TRBD1 (5 bases). The germline V and J ends were trimmed by 6 bases and 1 base, with 20 bases remaining between them. Germline CDR1 and CDR2: SGHKS and YYEKEE (reference sequence). The CDR3 consists of 16 residues. In DNA, the CDR3 is TGTGCCAGCACCCTACCGACAGACCTCCGGTCCTACGAGCAGTACTTC. It codes for CASTLPTDLRSYEQYF.

This sequence joins TRBV7-2 and TRBJ1-2; the D is unclear. CDR3 size: 15 residues. V lost 1 base and J 2 bases, leaving 11 bases between the germline ends. The germline CDR1 and CDR2 sequences are SGHTA and FQGNSA. CDR3 nucleotide sequence: TGTGCCAGCAGCTTAGATCGAGGGATGAACTATGGCTACACCTTC. Translated, it gives CASSLDRGMNYGYTF.

V usage is TRBV27 and J usage is TRBJ1-5; D is unclear. The CDR3 has 14 residues. Trimming removed 6 bases from V and 5 bases from J, with 14 bases in between. The V gene's germline CDR1 is MNHEY and CDR2 SMNVEV (reference sequence). CDR3 protein: CASREGGIYQPQHF. CDR3 DNA: TGTGCCAGCAGAGAGGGCGGGATATATCAGCCCCAGCATTTT.